Below are 21 T cell receptor beta chains sequenced from a single sample in a study of PD-L1 blockade in urothelial cancer. Clones were read by immunoSEQ multiplex PCR, and TCRdb kept only the in-frame ones, dropping some. Of about 49,000 clones listed, roughly nine tenths were seen once; the top ten hold 7.6%. This sample comprised PBMCs, obtained around atezolizumab (anti-PD-L1) treatment. These receptors all stem from a man in his 60s with urothelial cancer.

The rearrangement joins TRBV2 to TRBJ2-3; a possible D gene is TRBD2 (6 bases). Deletions cut 7 bases from V and 3 bases from J, with 17 bases between. The CDR3 contains 15 residues. Looked up from germline, CDR1 is SNHLY and CDR2 is FYNNEI. The CDR3 DNA follows: TGTGCCAGCAACCAACTAGCCTCGGAAACAGATACGCAGTATTTT. It codes for CASNQLASETDTQYF.

This chain uses TRBV6-5 with TRBJ2-7, with D possibly TRBD1 on 5 matching bases. Germline lookup yields CDR1 MNHEY and CDR2 SVGAGI. V lost 6 bases to trimming and J lost 2 bases, with 8 bases between them. The CDR3 length is 12 residues. The CDR3 region has the DNA TGTGCCAGCAGACAGGACGCCTACGAGCAGTACTTC. Amino acid sequence: CASRQDAYEQYF.

This clone was seen a single time. The chain combines TRBV7-8 with TRBJ1-1; the D gene is possibly TRBD1 (5 bases). The CDR3 is 13 residues long. Germline V CDR1 and CDR2: SGHVS, FQNEAQ. Trimming pared 1 base from V and 11 bases from J, leaving 14 bases between. This CDR3 reads CASSLGGGELAFF. In DNA, the CDR3 is TGTGCCAGCAGCTTAGGGGGGGGAGAATTGGCTTTCTTT.

The CDR3 bases are TGTGCCACCAGCAGAGGCGGGGGGCGCGTCGAGACCCAGTACTTC. This gives the protein CATSRGGGRVETQYF. This rearrangement joins TRBV15 to TRBJ2-5; 8 bases are shared with TRBD2. V trimming: 1 base; J trimming: 5 bases; junction bases outside the gene matches: 6. This CDR3 region has 15 residues. Germline loops: CDR1 LNHNV, CDR2 YYDKDF (reference sequence).

The CDR3 region is CASSGGQFQETQYF. CDR3 nucleotides: TGCGCCAGCAGCGGCGGACAGTTCCAAGAGACCCAGTACTTC. V usage is TRBV5-1 and J usage is TRBJ2-5, with D maybe TRBD1 (6 bases). This CDR3 contains 14 residues. Germline CDR1 SGHRS, CDR2 YFSETQ. Trimming removed 4 bases from V and 1 base from J, with 11 bases in between.

The chain uses TRBV7-6 and TRBJ1-3; 7 bases are a match to TRBD1. V trimming: 5 bases; J trimming: 0 bases; junction bases outside the gene matches: 4. Germline V gives CDR1 SGHVS, CDR2 FNYEAQ. The CDR3 has 15 residues. In DNA, the CDR3 is TGTGCCAGCAGCGCGGACAGGACCTCTGGAAACACCATATATTTT. The encoded protein is CASSADRTSGNTIYF.

The chain recombines TRBV7-2 with TRBJ1-3, with 7 bases fitting TRBD1. This CDR3 has 14 amino acids. CDR1 is SGHTA, CDR2 FQGNSA, per germline. V gave up 5 bases and J gave up 4 bases; unmatched junction bases: 5. CDR3 region: CASSEGGFGNTIYF. The CDR3 region has the DNA TGTGCCAGCAGCGAAGGGGGCTTCGGAAACACCATATATTTT.

The chain is built from TRBV19 and TRBJ1-1, with D unresolved. This CDR3 comprises 16 residues. The germline CDR1 and CDR2 sequences are LNHDA and SQIVND (reference sequence). V was pared by 8 bases and J by 1 base, with 20 bases between. The CDR3, as DNA: TGTGCCAGTGGAATCGAAAACGCAGGAAGGAACACTGAAGCTTTCTTT. This gives the protein CASGIENAGRNTEAFF.

The V and J genes are TRBV19 and TRBJ2-1; a weak D match, TRBD2 (6 bases). CDR3 length: 11 residues. V dropped 8 bases and J dropped 7 bases, with 9 bases sitting between them. Germline V lookup: CDR1 LNHDA, CDR2 SQIVND (reference sequence). The CDR3 loop is CASWGENEQFF. In DNA form, the CDR3 reads TGTGCCAGTTGGGGGGAGAATGAGCAGTTCTTC.

The chain is built from TRBV10-1 and TRBJ2-5, with a weak D call TRBD2 (5 bases). Trimming removed 3 bases from V and 4 bases from J, with 6 bases in between. The CDR3 extends over 12 amino acids. The germline V gene has CDR1 WNHNN and CDR2 SYGVQD (reference sequence). This CDR3 reads CASSEGRETQYF. CDR3 coding DNA: TGCGCCAGCAGTGAAGGGAGAGAGACCCAGTACTTC.

The chain uses TRBV19 and TRBJ2-1; D possibly corresponds to TRBD2 (7 bases). This CDR3 contains 17 residues. With 3 bases removed from V and 0 bases from J, the gap between germline ends came to 15 bases. Germline CDR1 is LNHDA and CDR2 is SQIVND (reference sequence). The CDR3 nucleotides are TGTGCCAGTAGTATGACCTGGGGGGGGGCCTCCTACAATGAGCAGTTCTTC. It specifies CASSMTWGGASYNEQFF.

J is TRBJ2-5 and V is TRBV7-2; TRBD2 matches at 12 bases. Germline V gene sequence: CDR1 SGHTA, CDR2 FQGNSA. The CDR3 runs 17 residues. The ends lost 0 bases at V and 4 bases at J; junction bases unmatched: 6. The CDR3 is CASSLAPSGGARETQYF. The DNA of the CDR3 is TGTGCCAGCAGCTTAGCGCCTAGCGGGGGGGCTAGAGAGACCCAGTACTTC.

The chain uses TRBV5-6 and TRBJ1-4, with 9 bases lining up with TRBD1. After removal of 0 bases from V and 7 bases from J, the junction contained 7 bases not matched to a gene. CDR1 and CDR2 (germline): SGHDT, YYEEEE. CDR3 length equals 16 residues. CDR3: CASSLGQGGRIEKLFF. Written as DNA, the CDR3 is TGTGCCAGCAGCTTGGGACAGGGGGGGCGGATTGAAAAACTGTTTTTT.

This chain uses TRBV7-6 with TRBJ1-5, with 8 bases matching TRBD1. J lost 5 bases, V lost 8 bases, and 5 bases had no gene match. Germline CDR1 is SGHVS and CDR2 is FNYEAQ. This CDR3 has 13 amino acids. The CDR3 DNA sequence: TGTGCCAGCGCCCTGGACAGGGATCAGCCCCAGCATTTT. Its protein product is CASALDRDQPQHF. The entire variable domain, with the rest obtained from reference TRBV7-6 and TRBJ1-5, is as follows: GAGVSQSPRYKVTKRGQDVALRCDPISGHVSLYWYRQALGQGPEFLTYFNYEAQQDKSGLPNDRFSAERPEGSISTLTIQRTEQRDSAMYRCASALDRDQPQHFGDGTRLSIL.

The chain joins TRBV5-6 to TRBJ2-3; 7 bases map to TRBD2. CDR1 and CDR2 (germline): SGHDT, YYEEEE. With 2 bases clipped from V and 2 bases from J, the junction kept 5 bases outside the gene matches. This CDR3 is built from 15 residues. The CDR3 coding sequence is TGTGCCAGCAGCTTTTTAGCGGGTGCCACAGATACGCAGTATTTT. Amino acid sequence: CASSFLAGATDTQYF.

V gene TRBV9 combines with J gene TRBJ1-1, with D possibly matching TRBD1 (5 bases). The CDR3 consists of 15 residues. CDR1 is SGDLS, CDR2 YYNGEE, per germline. Trimming pared 4 bases from V and 2 bases from J, leaving 15 bases between. In DNA, the CDR3 is TGTGCCAGCAGCAGTACGATGCAGGGAAACACTGAAGCTTTCTTT. It translates to CASSSTMQGNTEAFF. The full variable domain, completed using reference TRBV9 and TRBJ1-1, is DSGVTQTPKHLITATGQRVTLRCSPRSGDLSVYWYQQSLDQGLQFLIQYYNGEERAKGNILERFSAQQFPDLHSELNLSSLELGDSALYFCASSSTMQGNTEAFFGQGTRLTVV.

The V call is TRBV5-1, the J call TRBJ2-5; no definite D call. This CDR3 has 12 residues. Trimming left V 1 base short and J 5 bases short, with 6 bases between. CDR1 is SGHRS, CDR2 YFSETQ, per germline. The CDR3, as DNA: TGCGCCAGCAGCTTGATCTTTGAGACCCAGTACTTC. It is translated as CASSLIFETQYF.

The rearrangement links TRBV18 to TRBJ1-2; D remains unclear. The CDR3 contains 15 residues. CDR1 and CDR2 from the germline V gene are KGHSH and LQKENI. V was trimmed by 5 bases and J by 5 bases, leaving 18 bases between them. CDR3 residues: CASSERSDGLYGYTF. In DNA, the CDR3 is TGTGCCAGCTCAGAAAGATCGGACGGACTTTATGGCTACACCTTC.

This CDR3 reads CAINPSGGASSYNEQFF. CDR3 DNA sequence: TGTGCCATCAATCCTAGCGGGGGCGCGAGCTCCTACAATGAGCAGTTCTTC. This chain connects TRBV10-3 to TRBJ2-1; 10 bases are shared with TRBD2. Trimming took 7 bases from V and 0 from J; bases not matched to a gene: 9. Per germline, CDR1 ENHRY and CDR2 SYGVKD. The CDR3 runs to 17 residues.

The chain combines TRBV5-4 with TRBJ2-3, with D maybe TRBD1 (5 bases). CDR3 length equals 16 residues. V was clipped by 1 base and J by 0 bases, with 12 bases between them. CDR1 and CDR2 from the germline V gene are SGHNT and YYREEE (reference sequence). The DNA for the CDR3 is TGTGCCAGCAGCTTGACAGGACCCGGTAGCACAGATACGCAGTATTTT. Translated, it gives CASSLTGPGSTDTQYF. The whole variable domain, filled in from reference TRBV5-4 and TRBJ2-3, reads ETGVTQSPTHLIKTRGQQVTLRCSSQSGHNTVSWYQQALGQGPQFIFQYYREEENGRGNFPPRFSGLQFPNYSSELNVNALELDDSALYLCASSLTGPGSTDTQYFGPGTRLTVL.

The chain joins TRBV7-3 to TRBJ2-3; 9 bases are a match to TRBD2. Germline V gene data show CDR1 as SGHTA and CDR2 as FQGTGA. CDR3 length equals 15 residues. Unmatched junction bases numbered 4, after V lost 4 bases and J lost 2 bases. The DNA of the CDR3 is TGTGCCAGCAGCTCTCTAGCGGGGCCCACAGATACGCAGTATTTT. Its translation: CASSSLAGPTDTQYF.